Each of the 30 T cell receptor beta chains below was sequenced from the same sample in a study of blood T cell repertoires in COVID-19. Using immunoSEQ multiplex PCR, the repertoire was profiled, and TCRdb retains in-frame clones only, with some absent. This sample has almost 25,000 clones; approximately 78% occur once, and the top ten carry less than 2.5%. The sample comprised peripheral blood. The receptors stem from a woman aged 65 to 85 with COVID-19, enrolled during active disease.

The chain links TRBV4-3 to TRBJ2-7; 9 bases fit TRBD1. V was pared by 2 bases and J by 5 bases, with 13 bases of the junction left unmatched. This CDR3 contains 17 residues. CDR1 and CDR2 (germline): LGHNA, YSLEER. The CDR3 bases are TGCGCCAGCAGCCAACAATGGACAGGGGATAGGACACACGAGCAGTACGTC. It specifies CASSQQWTGDRTHEQYV.

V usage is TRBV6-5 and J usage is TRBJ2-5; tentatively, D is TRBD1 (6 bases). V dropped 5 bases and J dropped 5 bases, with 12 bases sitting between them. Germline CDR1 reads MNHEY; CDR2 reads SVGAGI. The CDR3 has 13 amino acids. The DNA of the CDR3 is TGTGCCAGCAGTACAGGGTATCGGGAGACCCAGTACTTC. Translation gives CASSTGYRETQYF.

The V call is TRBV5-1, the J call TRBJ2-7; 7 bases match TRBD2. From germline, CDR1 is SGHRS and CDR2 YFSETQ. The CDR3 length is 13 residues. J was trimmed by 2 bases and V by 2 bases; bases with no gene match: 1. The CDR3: CASSFGGTYEQYF. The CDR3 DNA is TGCGCCAGCAGCTTCGGGGGGACCTACGAGCAGTACTTC.

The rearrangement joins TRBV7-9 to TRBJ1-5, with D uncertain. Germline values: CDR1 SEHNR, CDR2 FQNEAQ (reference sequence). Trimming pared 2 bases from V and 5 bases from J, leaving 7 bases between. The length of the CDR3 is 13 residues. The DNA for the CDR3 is TGTGCCAGCAGCTTAACGATAGATCAGCCCCAGCATTTT. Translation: CASSLTIDQPQHF.

This CDR3 reads CASSQDTAGSGNTIYF. The CDR3 nucleotides are TGCGCCAGCAGCCAAGACACGGCGGGCTCTGGAAACACCATATATTTT. The rearrangement links TRBV4-3 to TRBJ1-3; D ambiguous. Trimming shortened V by 0 bases and J by 0 bases, and 9 bases separated the two germline ends. CDR1 and CDR2 from the germline V gene are LGHNA and YSLEER. The CDR3 is 16 residues long.

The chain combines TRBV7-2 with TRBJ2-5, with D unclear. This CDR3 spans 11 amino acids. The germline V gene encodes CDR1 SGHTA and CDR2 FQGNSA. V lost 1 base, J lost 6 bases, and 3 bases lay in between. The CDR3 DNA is TGTGCCAGCAGCTTAGTAAAGACCCAGTACTTC. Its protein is CASSLVKTQYF.

Here the CDR3 reads CASRRRSGTGDYNEQFF. CDR3 DNA: TGTGCCAGCAGAAGAAGATCCGGGACAGGCGACTACAATGAGCAGTTCTTC. The chain has TRBV27 and TRBJ2-1, with TRBD1 matching over 8 bases. In germline, CDR1 is MNHEY, CDR2 SMNVEV (reference sequence). The trim removed 6 bases at V and 3 bases at J, leaving 13 bases unmatched. The CDR3 is 17 residues long.

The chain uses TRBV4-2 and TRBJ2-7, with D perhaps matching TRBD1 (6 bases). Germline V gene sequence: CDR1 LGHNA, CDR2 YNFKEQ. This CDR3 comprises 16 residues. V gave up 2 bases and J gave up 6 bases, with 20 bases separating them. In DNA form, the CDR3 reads TGTGCCAGCAGCCAATCCCCGGTAGGACAGTCTCCCGAGCAGTACTTC. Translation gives CASSQSPVGQSPEQYF.

CDR3 coding DNA: TGTGCCAGTCTCCGGGACAGGGTCAATGAGCAGTTCTTC. Protein product: CASLRDRVNEQFF. The chain joins TRBV7-2 to TRBJ2-1; 9 bases align to TRBD1. The CDR3 consists of 13 residues. Trimming at V came to 9 bases and at J to 6 bases, leaving 6 bases not matched to a gene. The V gene's germline CDR1 is SGHTA and CDR2 FQGNSA.

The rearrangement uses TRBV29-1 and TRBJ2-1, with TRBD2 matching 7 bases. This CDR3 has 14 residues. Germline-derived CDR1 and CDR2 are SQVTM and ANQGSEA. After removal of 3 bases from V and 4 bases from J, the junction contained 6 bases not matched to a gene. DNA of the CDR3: TGCAGCGTTGAGCGGGGGAGGTCATACAATGAGCAGTTCTTC. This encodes CSVERGRSYNEQFF.

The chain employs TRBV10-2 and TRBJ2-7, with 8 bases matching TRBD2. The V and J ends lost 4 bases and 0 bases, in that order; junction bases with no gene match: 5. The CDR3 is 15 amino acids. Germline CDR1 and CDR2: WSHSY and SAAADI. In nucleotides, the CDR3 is TGCGCCAGCAGTGCGACTAGCGTAAGCTCCTACGAGCAGTACGTC. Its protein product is CASSATSVSSYEQYV.

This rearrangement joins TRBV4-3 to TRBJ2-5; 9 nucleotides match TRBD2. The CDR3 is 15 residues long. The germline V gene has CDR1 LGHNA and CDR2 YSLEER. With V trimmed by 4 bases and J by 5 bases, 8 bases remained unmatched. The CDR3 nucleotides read TGCGCCAGCAGCCCCGTAGCGGGAGTCTGGGAGACCCAGTACTTC. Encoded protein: CASSPVAGVWETQYF.

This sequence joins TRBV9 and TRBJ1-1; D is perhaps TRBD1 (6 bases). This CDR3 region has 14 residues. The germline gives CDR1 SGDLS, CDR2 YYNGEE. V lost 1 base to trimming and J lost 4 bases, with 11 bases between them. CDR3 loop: CASSVKQGGTEAFF. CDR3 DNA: TGTGCCAGCAGCGTAAAACAGGGTGGCACTGAAGCTTTCTTT.

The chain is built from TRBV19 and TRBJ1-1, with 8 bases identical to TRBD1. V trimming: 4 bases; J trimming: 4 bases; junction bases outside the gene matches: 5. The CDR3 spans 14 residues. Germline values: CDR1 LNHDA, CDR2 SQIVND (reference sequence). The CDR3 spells CASSNRGRGTEAFF. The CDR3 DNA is TGTGCCAGTAGTAACAGGGGGAGGGGCACTGAAGCTTTCTTT.

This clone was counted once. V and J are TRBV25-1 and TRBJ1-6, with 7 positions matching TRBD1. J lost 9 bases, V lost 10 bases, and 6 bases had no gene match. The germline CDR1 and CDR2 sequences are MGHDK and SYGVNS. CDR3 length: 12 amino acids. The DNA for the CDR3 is TGTGCCACCGGGGACAGCGGTTCACCCCTCCACTTT. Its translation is CATGDSGSPLHF.

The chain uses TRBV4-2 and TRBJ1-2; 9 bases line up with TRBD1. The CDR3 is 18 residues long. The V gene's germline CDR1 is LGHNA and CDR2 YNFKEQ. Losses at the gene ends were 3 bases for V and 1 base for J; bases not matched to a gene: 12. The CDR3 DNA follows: TGTGCCAGCAGCCAGGCCACAGGGGGCCACACCCTTAACTATGGCTACACCTTC. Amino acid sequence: CASSQATGGHTLNYGYTF.

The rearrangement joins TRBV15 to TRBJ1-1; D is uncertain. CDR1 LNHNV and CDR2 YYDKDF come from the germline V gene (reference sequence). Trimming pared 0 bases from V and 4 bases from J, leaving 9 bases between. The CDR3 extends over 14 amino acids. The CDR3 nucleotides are TGTGCCACCAGCAGAGATCGGTTTGGCACTGAAGCTTTCTTT. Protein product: CATSRDRFGTEAFF.

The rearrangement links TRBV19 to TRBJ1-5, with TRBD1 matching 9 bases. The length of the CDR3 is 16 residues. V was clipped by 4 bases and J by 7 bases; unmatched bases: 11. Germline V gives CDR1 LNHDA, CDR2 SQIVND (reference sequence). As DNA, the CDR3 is TGTGCCAGTAGTACAAGCCCCGGGACAGGGAACCAGCCCCAGCATTTT. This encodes CASSTSPGTGNQPQHF.

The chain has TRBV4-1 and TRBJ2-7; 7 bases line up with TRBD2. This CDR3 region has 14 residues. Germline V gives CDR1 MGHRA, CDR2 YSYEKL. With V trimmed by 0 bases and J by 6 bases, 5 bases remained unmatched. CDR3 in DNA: TGCGCCAGCAGCCAAGAAGGCAGGGAGGGCGAGCAGTACTTC. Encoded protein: CASSQEGREGEQYF.

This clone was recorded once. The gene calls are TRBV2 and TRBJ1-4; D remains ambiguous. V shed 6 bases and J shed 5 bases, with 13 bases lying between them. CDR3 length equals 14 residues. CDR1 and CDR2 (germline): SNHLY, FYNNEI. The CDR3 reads CASSPREGNEKLFF. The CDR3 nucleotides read TGTGCCAGCAGCCCCCGGGAAGGCAATGAAAAACTGTTTTTT. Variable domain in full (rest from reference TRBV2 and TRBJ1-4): EPEVTQTPSHQVTQMGQEVILRCVPISNHLYFYWYRQILGQKVEFLVSFYNNEISEKSEIFDDQFSVERPDGSNFTLKIRSTKLEDSAMYFCASSPREGNEKLFFGSGTQLSVL.

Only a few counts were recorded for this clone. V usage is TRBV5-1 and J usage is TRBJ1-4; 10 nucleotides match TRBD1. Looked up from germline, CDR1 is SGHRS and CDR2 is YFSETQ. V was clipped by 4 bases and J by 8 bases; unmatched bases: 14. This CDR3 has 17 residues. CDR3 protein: CASSVDRGSPSGEKLFF. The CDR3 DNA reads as TGCGCCAGCAGCGTGGACAGGGGGAGCCCGTCTGGGGAAAAACTGTTTTTT.

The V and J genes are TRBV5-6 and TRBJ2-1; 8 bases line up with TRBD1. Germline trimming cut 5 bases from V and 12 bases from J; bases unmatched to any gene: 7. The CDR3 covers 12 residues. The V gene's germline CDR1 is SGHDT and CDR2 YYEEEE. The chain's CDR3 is CASSKRQGRQFF. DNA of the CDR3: TGTGCCAGCAGTAAAAGACAGGGGAGGCAGTTCTTC.

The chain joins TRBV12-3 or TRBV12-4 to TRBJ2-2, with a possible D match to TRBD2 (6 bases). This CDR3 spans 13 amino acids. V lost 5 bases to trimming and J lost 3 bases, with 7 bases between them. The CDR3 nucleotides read TGTGCCAGCAGTAGCGGGTACACCGGGGAGCTGTTTTTT. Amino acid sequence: CASSSGYTGELFF.

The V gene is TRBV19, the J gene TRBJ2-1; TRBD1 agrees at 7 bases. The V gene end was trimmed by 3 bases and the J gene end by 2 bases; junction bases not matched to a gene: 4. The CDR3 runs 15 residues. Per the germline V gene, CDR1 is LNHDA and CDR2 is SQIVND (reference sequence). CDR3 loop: CASSIEQGAYNEQFF. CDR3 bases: TGTGCCAGTAGTATTGAGCAGGGGGCCTACAATGAGCAGTTCTTC.

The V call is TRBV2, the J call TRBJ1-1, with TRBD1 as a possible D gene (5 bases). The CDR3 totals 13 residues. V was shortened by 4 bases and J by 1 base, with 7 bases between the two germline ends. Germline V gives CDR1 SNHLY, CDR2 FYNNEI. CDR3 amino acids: CASSAGGNTEAFF. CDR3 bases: TGTGCCAGCAGTGCGGGGGGGAACACTGAAGCTTTCTTT.

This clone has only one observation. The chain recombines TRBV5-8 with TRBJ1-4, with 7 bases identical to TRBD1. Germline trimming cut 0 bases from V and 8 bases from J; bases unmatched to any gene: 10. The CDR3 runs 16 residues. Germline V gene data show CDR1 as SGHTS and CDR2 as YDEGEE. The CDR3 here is CASSLGRVRGEEKLFF. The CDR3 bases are TGTGCCAGCAGCTTGGGCCGGGTCAGGGGGGAAGAAAAACTGTTTTTT.

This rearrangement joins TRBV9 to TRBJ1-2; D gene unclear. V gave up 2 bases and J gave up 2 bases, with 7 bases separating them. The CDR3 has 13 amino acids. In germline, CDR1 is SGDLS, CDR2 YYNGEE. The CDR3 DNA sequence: TGTGCCAGCAGCGTTGCAGGAAACTATGGCTACACCTTC. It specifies CASSVAGNYGYTF. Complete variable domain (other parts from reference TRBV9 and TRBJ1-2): DSGVTQTPKHLITATGQRVTLRCSPRSGDLSVYWYQQSLDQGLQFLIQYYNGEERAKGNILERFSAQQFPDLHSELNLSSLELGDSALYFCASSVAGNYGYTFGSGTRLTVV.

CDR3 coding DNA: TGTGCCAGCAGCTTAGAAGCGGGAGGAACCTACGAGCAGTACGTC. Translated: CASSLEAGGTYEQYV. The chain is built from TRBV11-2 and TRBJ2-7; 9 bases line up with TRBD2. Germline V lookup: CDR1 SGHAT, CDR2 FQNNGV. J gave up 2 bases and V 0 bases, and 2 bases lay outside the gene matches. This CDR3 has 15 residues.

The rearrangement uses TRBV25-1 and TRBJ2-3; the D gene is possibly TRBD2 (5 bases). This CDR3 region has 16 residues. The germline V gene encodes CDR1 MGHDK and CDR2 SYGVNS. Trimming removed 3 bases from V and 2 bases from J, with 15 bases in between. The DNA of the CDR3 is TGTGCCAGCAGTGATCCAAGGGAGTTCCTCACAGATACGCAGTATTTT. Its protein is CASSDPREFLTDTQYF. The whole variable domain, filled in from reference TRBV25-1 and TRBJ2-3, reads EADIYQTPRYLVIGTGKKITLECSQTMGHDKMYWYQQDPGMELHLIHYSYGVNSTEKGDLSSESTVSRIRTEHFPLTLESARPSHTSQYLCASSDPREFLTDTQYFGPGTRLTVL.

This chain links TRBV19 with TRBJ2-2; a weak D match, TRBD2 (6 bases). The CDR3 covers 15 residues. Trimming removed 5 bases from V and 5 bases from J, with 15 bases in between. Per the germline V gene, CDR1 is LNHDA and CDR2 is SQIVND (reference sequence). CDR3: CASSASGLSTGELFF. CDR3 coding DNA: TGTGCCAGTAGTGCGTCGGGACTCTCAACCGGGGAGCTGTTTTTT.